These 32 T cell receptor beta chains came from one sample sequenced in a study of T cell responses to AZD1222 COVID-19 vaccine. Method: immunoSEQ multiplex PCR; TCRdb's copy keeps in-frame clones and lacks some. The sample records 120,000 or so clones, about 89% being singletons. The sequences come from peripheral blood, collected on day 0 of MenACWY control vaccination. The receptor set was obtained from an adult in good health.

A single count supports this clone. The gene calls are TRBV9 and TRBJ1-4; D uncertain. The CDR3 totals 15 residues. V lost 2 bases and J lost 4, with 12 bases in between. The germline gives CDR1 SGDLS, CDR2 YYNGEE. The CDR3 DNA sequence: TGTGCCAGCAGCGTCTGGACCGGAGATAATGAAAAACTGTTTTTT. Residues: CASSVWTGDNEKLFF.

J is TRBJ2-2 and V is TRBV24-1; possibly TRBD1 for D (6 bases). The V end was cut by 3 bases, the J end by 7 bases, with 17 bases between. This CDR3 is built from 16 residues. Germline loops: CDR1 KGHDR, CDR2 SFDVKD. This CDR3 reads CATSDEQGKGGGELFF. The CDR3, as DNA: TGTGCCACCAGTGATGAACAGGGAAAAGGTGGCGGGGAGCTGTTTTTT.

A single count supports this clone. This chain's CDR3 is CASSPGLAAKQFF. DNA for the CDR3: TGTGCCAGCAGCCCTGGACTAGCGGCTAAGCAGTTCTTC. This rearrangement joins TRBV12-3 or TRBV12-4 to TRBJ2-1, with 10 bases that match TRBD2. J lost 11 bases, V lost 6 bases, and 7 bases had no gene match. The CDR3 contains 13 residues.

The chain links TRBV6-2 or TRBV6-3 to TRBJ2-2; maybe TRBD1 (5 bases). Per the germline V gene, CDR1 is MNHEY and CDR2 is SVGEGT. Trimming left V 0 bases short and J 9 bases short, with 8 bases between. The CDR3 is 13 amino acids. CDR3 residues: CASSYSGARELFF. In DNA, the CDR3 is TGTGCCAGCAGTTACTCAGGGGCCAGGGAGCTGTTTTTT.

The gene calls are TRBV25-1 and TRBJ2-1, with D maybe TRBD1 (6 bases). This CDR3 is built from 18 residues. Germline V gives CDR1 MGHDK, CDR2 SYGVNS. The V end lost 3 bases, the J end lost 3 bases, and 21 bases lay between the germline ends. CDR3 coding DNA: TGTGCCAGCAGTGATTTGAAGGTCGATACAGGGTACTACAATGAGCAGTTCTTC. Translated: CASSDLKVDTGYYNEQFF. Full variable domain (outside the CDR3, taken from reference TRBV25-1 and TRBJ2-1): EADIYQTPRYLVIGTGKKITLECSQTMGHDKMYWYQQDPGMELHLIHYSYGVNSTEKGDLSSESTVSRIRTEHFPLTLESARPSHTSQYLCASSDLKVDTGYYNEQFFGPGTRLTVL.

The chain carries TRBV11-2 and TRBJ2-7, with TRBD2 identical over 13 bases. The CDR3 totals 14 residues. Germline lookup yields CDR1 SGHAT and CDR2 FQNNGV. Trimming cost V 6 bases and J 6 bases; bases outside gene matches: 5. Written as DNA, the CDR3 is TGTGCCAGCAGATCACTAGCGGGAGGGCCCGAGCAGTACTTC. This gives the protein CASRSLAGGPEQYF.

CDR3 coding DNA: TGCGCCAGCAGCCCGACTAGCCTCCCTAGCCAAGAGACCCAGTACTTC. Encoded protein: CASSPTSLPSQETQYF. The chain uses TRBV5-1 and TRBJ2-5, with 7 bases matching TRBD2. The V segment lost 4 bases and the J segment 1 base; nucleotides outside the gene matches: 10. CDR1 and CDR2 (germline): SGHRS, YFSETQ. This CDR3 contains 16 residues.

The chain employs TRBV24-1 and TRBJ2-3; D is perhaps TRBD1 (5 bases). V was clipped by 5 bases and J by 2 bases, with 7 bases between them. Germline loops: CDR1 KGHDR, CDR2 SFDVKD. The CDR3 contains 13 residues. The CDR3: CATSGQITDTQYF. As DNA, the CDR3 is TGTGCCACCAGTGGACAGATCACAGATACGCAGTATTTT.

This clone was picked up one time. The V gene is TRBV5-1, the J gene TRBJ2-7, with 8 bases that match TRBD1. With 4 bases clipped from V and 4 bases from J, the junction kept 7 bases outside the gene matches. CDR1 SGHRS and CDR2 YFSETQ come from the germline V gene. This CDR3 contains 14 residues. The CDR3 DNA follows: TGCGCCAGCAGCGGACAGGGTAATGGGTACGAGCAGTACTTC. Amino acid sequence: CASSGQGNGYEQYF.

The V call is TRBV7-8, the J call TRBJ2-2, with TRBD2 as a possible D gene (6 bases). This CDR3 has 15 amino acids. Germline V lookup: CDR1 SGHVS, CDR2 FQNEAQ. V lost 5 bases, J lost 6 bases, and 16 bases lay in between. The CDR3 is CASSRAGGIAGELFF. In nucleotides, the CDR3 is TGTGCCAGCAGCCGAGCGGGCGGGATTGCCGGGGAGCTGTTTTTT.

This sequence joins TRBV5-4 and TRBJ1-1, with D unresolved. The CDR3 has 15 residues. Germline V gene lookup returns CDR1 SGHNT and CDR2 YYREEE (reference sequence). V was shortened by 2 bases and J by 1 base, with 12 bases between the two germline ends. CDR3 amino acids: CASSFGRWGNTEAFF. The CDR3 DNA reads TGTGCCAGCAGCTTCGGTAGGTGGGGGAACACTGAAGCTTTCTTT.

The rearrangement links TRBV30 to TRBJ1-1; TRBD1 agrees at 8 bases. Per germline, CDR1 GTSNPN and CDR2 SVGIG (reference sequence). The length of the CDR3 is 16 residues. J lost 5 bases, V lost 0 bases, and 11 bases had no gene match. This chain's CDR3 is CAWSVRGGRGQTEAFF. The CDR3 DNA reads as TGTGCCTGGAGTGTACGGGGAGGCAGGGGGCAAACTGAAGCTTTCTTT.

The V gene is TRBV5-6, the J gene TRBJ1-2, with TRBD1 matching 9 bases. This CDR3 region has 18 residues. With V trimmed by 0 bases and J by 0 bases, 9 bases remained unmatched. The germline V gene has CDR1 SGHDT and CDR2 YYEEEE. The DNA for the CDR3 is TGTGCCAGCAGCTTGGAAATGGGACAGGGCCTAACTAACTATGGCTACACCTTC. It is translated as CASSLEMGQGLTNYGYTF.

J is TRBJ2-1 and V is TRBV5-1; the match to TRBD2 covers 12 bases. The CDR3 extends over 17 amino acids. After removal of 0 bases from V and 8 bases from J, the junction contained 9 bases not matched to a gene. In germline, CDR1 is SGHRS, CDR2 YFSETQ. The CDR3 reads CASSLGLLAGGPDEQFF. The CDR3 DNA is TGCGCCAGCAGCTTGGGGCTTCTAGCGGGAGGGCCTGATGAGCAGTTCTTC.

This chain connects TRBV11-3 to TRBJ2-1; 7 bases are a match to TRBD2. Trimming at V came to 1 base and at J to 6 bases, leaving 3 bases not matched to a gene. The germline V gene has CDR1 SGHNT and CDR2 YENEEA. This CDR3 is built from 14 residues. The CDR3 DNA sequence: TGTGCCAGCAGCTTAGTACTAGCGAGCAATGAGCAGTTCTTC. It encodes CASSLVLASNEQFF.

The chain has TRBV3-1 (or the pseudogene TRBV3-2) and TRBJ1-1; no clear D gene. Germline lookup yields CDR1 LGHDT and CDR2 YNNKEL (reference sequence). This CDR3 is built from 13 residues. V was cut by 1 base and J by 0 bases, with 3 bases left in between. The CDR3 DNA follows: TGTGCCAGCAGCCAAGTGGTGAACACTGAAGCTTTCTTT. Its protein product is CASSQVVNTEAFF.

V usage is TRBV10-2 and J usage is TRBJ1-2, with 10 positions matching TRBD1. The ends lost 3 bases at V and 3 bases at J; junction bases unmatched: 4. The CDR3 extends over 15 amino acids. The germline V gene has CDR1 WSHSY and CDR2 SAAADI. The CDR3 is CASSDRQGAYYGYTF. Here the CDR3 DNA reads TGCGCCAGCAGTGACAGACAGGGGGCATACTATGGCTACACCTTC.

This clone showed up just a few times. The CDR3 reads CASSYSSSGGDNEQFF. For the CDR3, the DNA is TGTGCCAGCAGTTACTCGTCTAGCGGAGGCGACAATGAGCAGTTCTTC. The rearrangement uses TRBV6-5 and TRBJ2-1; 7 bases are shared with TRBD2. The CDR3 is 16 residues long. CDR1 is MNHEY, CDR2 SVGAGI, per germline. Unmatched junction bases numbered 7, after V lost 0 bases and J lost 5 bases.

V is TRBV5-1 and J is TRBJ2-7; 8 nucleotides match TRBD1. The junction had 2 bases not matched to a gene; V was cut back by 0 bases and J by 0 bases. The V gene's germline CDR1 is SGHRS and CDR2 YFSETQ. There are 15 residues in the CDR3. CDR3 nucleotides: TGCGCCAGCAGCTTGGGGACAGGGAGCTCCTACGAGCAGTACTTC. Encoded protein: CASSLGTGSSYEQYF.

This sequence joins TRBV27 and TRBJ2-2; tentatively, D is TRBD2 (5 bases). Looked up from germline, CDR1 is MNHEY and CDR2 is SMNVEV (reference sequence). The CDR3 has 15 amino acids. Trimming pared 5 bases from V and 1 base from J, leaving 11 bases between. CDR3 nucleotides: TGTGCCAGCAGTCGGCTAGCTGGGAACACCGGGGAGCTGTTTTTT. It encodes CASSRLAGNTGELFF.

The rearrangement uses TRBV2 and TRBJ2-7; D unclear. V gave up 8 bases and J gave up 3 bases, with 11 bases separating them. The CDR3 has 12 amino acids. Germline loops: CDR1 SNHLY, CDR2 FYNNEI. DNA for the CDR3: TGTGCCAGCCAAGTAGGAGACTACGAGCAGTACTTC. This sequence encodes CASQVGDYEQYF.

The DNA of the CDR3 is TGTGCCAGCAGCTTTCAGGAGAATCAGCCCCAGCATTTT. The encoded protein is CASSFQENQPQHF. The chain carries TRBV7-2 and TRBJ1-5, with D unresolved. The CDR3 consists of 13 residues. Germline lookup yields CDR1 SGHTA and CDR2 FQGNSA. Trimming shortened V by 3 bases and J by 4 bases, and 7 bases separated the two germline ends.

The rearrangement links TRBV12-3 or TRBV12-4 to TRBJ2-5, with a possible D match to TRBD1 (6 bases). CDR3 length: 12 amino acids. Trimming left V 6 bases short and J 6 bases short, with 11 bases between. In DNA form, the CDR3 reads TGTGCCAGCAGCGGACAGCGTCAGACCCAGTACTTC. It yields the protein CASSGQRQTQYF.

Only a few counts were recorded for this clone. The chain couples TRBV7-9 to TRBJ2-7, with 7 bases fitting TRBD2. CDR1 is SEHNR, CDR2 FQNEAQ, per germline (reference sequence). The J segment lost 3 bases and the V segment lost 5 bases, leaving 10 bases of the junction unmatched. CDR3 length: 15 amino acids. Written as DNA, the CDR3 is TGTGCCAGCAGCCCCCCGGGGAGGGAGGGCTACGAGCAGTACTTC. Translated, it gives CASSPPGREGYEQYF. Full variable domain (outside the CDR3, taken from reference TRBV7-9 and TRBJ2-7): DTGVSQNPRHKITKRGQNVTFRCDPISEHNRLYWYRQTLGQGPEFLTYFQNEAQLEKSRLLSDRFSAERPKGSFSTLEIQRTEQGDSAMYLCASSPPGREGYEQYFGPGTRLTVT.

V is TRBV6-5 and J is TRBJ2-7, with TRBD1 as a possible D gene (6 bases). CDR3 length equals 14 residues. Trimming shortened V by 5 bases and J by 2 bases, and 13 bases separated the two germline ends. Germline V lookup: CDR1 MNHEY, CDR2 SVGAGI. The CDR3 spells CASSLGTSTYEQYF. CDR3 nucleotides: TGTGCCAGCAGTCTCGGGACATCTACCTACGAGCAGTACTTC.

The chain carries TRBV30 and TRBJ2-7; 9 bases agree with TRBD2. The V and J ends lost 2 bases and 2 bases, in that order; junction bases with no gene match: 4. The CDR3 is 14 amino acids. Germline assignment: CDR1 GTSNPN and CDR2 SVGIG (reference sequence). The CDR3 spells CAWSRGTSPYEQYF. CDR3 DNA sequence: TGTGCCTGGAGTAGGGGGACTAGCCCCTACGAGCAGTACTTC.

V and J are TRBV21-1 and TRBJ1-2. TRBV21-1 corresponds to a pseudogene. The CDR3 loop spans 13 amino acids. This CDR3 is CASSRLDFYGYTF. In DNA form, the CDR3 reads TGTGCCAGCAGTCGACTGGACTTCTATGGCTACACCTTC.

This chain connects TRBV10-3 to TRBJ2-7; 8 nucleotides match TRBD2. This CDR3 comprises 15 residues. With V trimmed by 3 bases and J by 0 bases, 4 bases remained unmatched. Germline CDR1 ENHRY, CDR2 SYGVKD. Here the CDR3 reads CAISEQRETSYEQYF. CDR3 DNA: TGTGCCATCAGTGAACAGCGGGAGACCTCCTACGAGCAGTACTTC.

The V call is TRBV7-2, the J call TRBJ2-1; no clear D. Germline CDR1 is SGHTA and CDR2 is FQGNSA. V was pared by 1 base and J by 4 bases, with 14 bases between. This CDR3 is 16 amino acids long. The CDR3: CASSLVHLSSYNEQFF. The CDR3 region has the DNA TGTGCCAGCAGCTTAGTACACCTGTCTTCGTACAATGAGCAGTTCTTC. Combining the CDR3 with reference TRBV7-2 and TRBJ2-1 gives the whole variable domain GAGVSQSPSNKVTEKGKDVELRCDPISGHTALYWYRQSLGQGLEFLIYFQGNSAPDKSGLPSDRFSAERTGGSVSTLTIQRTQQEDSAVYLCASSLVHLSSYNEQFFGPGTRLTVL.

This clone was detected only a few times. The V call is TRBV2, the J call TRBJ2-2, with TRBD1 as a possible D gene (5 bases). CDR3 size: 13 residues. Per the germline V gene, CDR1 is SNHLY and CDR2 is FYNNEI. Trimming took off 6 bases at V and 5 bases at J, with 10 bases between the two ends. This chain's CDR3 is CASRARGTGELFF. The CDR3 DNA reads as TGTGCCAGCAGAGCTAGGGGTACCGGGGAGCTGTTTTTT.

The chain carries TRBV6-5 and TRBJ1-2; TRBD1 might be the D (6 bases). CDR1 is MNHEY, CDR2 SVGAGI, per germline. The CDR3 has 12 amino acids. V was pared by 1 base and J by 13 bases, with 13 bases between. CDR3: CASSYLQGESTF. The CDR3 DNA sequence: TGTGCCAGCAGTTACTTACAGGGAGAAAGCACCTTC.

The rearrangement uses TRBV28 and TRBJ1-2; 8 nucleotides match TRBD1. Trimming cost V 2 bases and J 3 bases; bases outside gene matches: 14. From germline, CDR1 is MDHEN and CDR2 SYDVKM. The CDR3 runs 18 residues. The CDR3 is CASSLMIKIDRGYYGYTF. The DNA of the CDR3 is TGTGCCAGCAGTTTAATGATTAAGATTGACAGGGGATACTATGGCTACACCTTC.